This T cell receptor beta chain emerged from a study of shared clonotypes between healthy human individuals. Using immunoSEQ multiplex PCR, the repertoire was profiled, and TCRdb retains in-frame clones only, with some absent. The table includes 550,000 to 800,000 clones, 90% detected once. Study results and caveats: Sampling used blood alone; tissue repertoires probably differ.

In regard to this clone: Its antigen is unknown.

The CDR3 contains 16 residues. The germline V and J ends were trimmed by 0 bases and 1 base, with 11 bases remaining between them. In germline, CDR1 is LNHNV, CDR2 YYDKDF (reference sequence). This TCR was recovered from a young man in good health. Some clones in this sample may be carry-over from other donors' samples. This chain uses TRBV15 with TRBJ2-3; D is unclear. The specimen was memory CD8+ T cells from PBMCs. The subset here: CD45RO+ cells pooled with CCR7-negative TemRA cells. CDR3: CATSRERTVRTDTQYF. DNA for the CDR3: TGTGCCACCAGCAGAGAGAGGACGGTGCGCACAGATACGCAGTATTTT.